This TCR beta chain was profiled in a study of low-dose radiotherapy and immunotherapy resistance in tumors. Both TCRalpha and TCRbeta chains were reverse transcribed with V-gene-specific primers. With a V-primer adapter and a constant-region primer, TCRs were amplified for approximately 20 PCR cycles. TCRdb reprocessed the reads with MiXCR, giving one entry per CDR3 protein. Of 7,500 to 9,500 distinct CDR3 sequences listed, almost 70% are singletons. The CDR3 runs 18 residues. V was cut by 5 bases and J by 2 bases, with 19 bases left in between. Germline V lookup: CDR1 SEHNR, CDR2 FQNEAQ (reference sequence).

The rearrangement uses TRBV7-9 and TRBJ2-6; tentatively, D is TRBD1 (5 bases). This clonotype was obtained from a human donor with advanced metastatic prostate, ovarian, gallbladder or colorectal cancer (not recorded which). This table probably holds off-target reads from a library built for another chain. The CDR3, as DNA: TGTGCCAGCAGCGGGGCCGGGCCCCCTCGGCCTGGGGCCAACGTCCTGACTTTC. This translates into CASSGAGPPRPGANVLTF.